This T cell receptor (beta chain) was retrieved from a study of T cell repertoires in cytomegalovirus infection. Study information: Well-studied HLA-B-restricted CMV epitopes were used in the study alongside recently identified HLA-C-restricted ones. Regarding the study as a whole: Predominance within the ex vivo response was attributable to HLA-C-restricted CMV-specific TCR beta clonotypes.

This clonotype was seen only a few times. Its specificity is not known. TCRdb fed the reads into MiXCR, producing one record per CDR3 protein. The sample includes 900,000 to 950,000 distinct CDR3 sequences, around a third of them seen just once. The junction had 13 bases not matched to a gene; V was cut back by 4 bases and J by 5 bases. CDR3 size: 18 residues. This rearrangement joins TRBV12-3 or TRBV12-4 to TRBJ2-6, with TRBD1 matching 8 bases. This clonotype was sampled from a human donor in good health (CMV status not recorded). Some clones in this sample may be carry-over from other donors' samples. Sequences were derived from cultured CD8+ T cells from PBMCs, sampled from culture after CMV antigen stimulation. CDR3 sequence reads: CASSSAVQGAPWANVLTF. The CDR3 DNA is TGTGCCAGCAGTTCCGCCGTGCAGGGGGCCCCCTGGGCCAACGTCCTGACTTTC.